A single TCR beta chain is shown here with its context. It has no known antigen specificity. Base quality data are lacking; no much larger clone is found one base away. The source of the sample is a study of T cell repertoires in ileal Crohn's disease (dated 2019 in TCRdb). Regarding the research as a whole: The median duration of disease was 7.5 to 9.5 years, and at the time of surgery 35% of patients were active smokers. Surgery was performed for a complication in all patients, with stricturing disease in roughly 60% and penetrating disease in around 40%. The study sequenced about 150 mucosal samples from around 52 patients, taken at several locations on the surgical specimen and at postoperative endoscopy. Running in parallel with the study was a multicentre cohort set up to find predictors of early endoscopic recurrence following ileocolonic resection. M6 samples were neoterminal ileum biopsies taken at postoperative colonoscopy. About half of the patients received postoperative therapy: about 10 received thiopurines and about 19 received anti-TNF agents. Endoscopic postoperative recurrence was defined as a Rutgeerts score above i0. A prospective multicentre cohort supplied the 55 to 60 Crohn's disease patients whose TCR repertoires were analysed.

Paper-wide results and their limitations: Mucosal CD4 and CD8 T cells were sorted and sequenced only in a subgroup of patients, whose size was not stated. Sorted CD8 T cells carried more high-frequency clones than CD4 T cells, suggesting mucosal expansions were mainly CD8. Endoscopic recurrence was found to be associated with higher high-frequency clone percentages at surgery, and recurrence was observed in all patients with clonality above 26.8% (18/57). A significantly higher proportion of clonal expansions was observed in active smokers at surgery than in non-smokers (roughly 27% vs 19%, p=0.02). Postoperative endoscopy timing varied within the first year after surgery, with a median delay of around 6.8 months.

Measured from the cysteine to the phenylalanine, the CDR3 is 13 residues long. Left in the record is the CDR3 DNA by itself, 39 bases read in frame from the first base. Looking up the germline V gene (reference sequence) yields CDR1 MNHNY and CDR2 SVGAGI. A distance of 10 bases separates the germline ends of V and J, which lose 4 bases and 7 bases respectively. What this sample's time point label stands for: neoterminal ileum biopsy at postoperative endoscopy, about 6 months after surgery. Adults with ileal or ileocolonic Crohn's disease for whom ileocolonic resection was indicated were considered eligible. Whole ileal mucosal biopsies were stored frozen at -80°C before DNA extraction. Genomic DNA was extracted from frozen whole biopsies using a TRizol-based method and was quantified with a NanoDrop 2000 spectrophotometer. For commercial TCRB immunosequencing, around 0.5 micrograms of biopsy DNA were submitted for each sample. Adaptive Biotechnology amplified the CDR3 regions from genomic DNA with a two-step multiplex PCR designed to control amplification bias. In the first PCR, primers covered every V and J gene segment, and in the second PCR, barcodes and Illumina adapters were added. CDR3 libraries were sequenced using an Illumina instrument. The study's processing was this. The analysis drew on both the pipelines supplied by the vendor and custom analysis of the raw data in R/Bioconductor running R version 3.3.0. Clonality, ranging from 0 to 1, was calculated as the inverse of the normalised Shannon entropy of all productive clones. High-frequency clones were defined as the share of the repertoire occupied by the top 100 clones, with only clones passing a 95% confidence test being retained. Overlap between samples was measured with the Morisita-Horn index, while repertoire diversity was measured with the Simpson index. TCRdb's version of the immuneACCESS table is confined to in-frame rearrangements and falls short of the full clone set. An unresolved V gene accounts for under half of the shortfall where checked; the remainder is of unknown origin. V and J calls and clone size come straight from that table; D and trimming were deduced from the DNA. For this sample the table gives roughly 60,000 clones, of which about 88% were detected only once. Clones ranked in the top ten supply about 2.1% of the sample.

The TCR originated in an adult with Crohn's disease. Sequenced: ileal tissue. The rearranged chain carries TRBV6-6 and TRBJ2-2; a weak D assignment points to TRBD2 (6 bases agree). CDR3 reads: CASSLGGIGELFF. The nucleotide sequence reads TGTGCCAGCAGTTTGGGGGGAATCGGGGAGCTGTTTTTT.